These 27 T cell receptor beta chains share one sample of origin, sequenced in a study of blood T cell repertoires in COVID-19. TCRdb keeps only in-frame clones here, not all; method: immunoSEQ multiplex PCR. The repertoire consists of about 200,000 clones, with approximately 90% occurring once and the leading ten covering around 2.4%. Sequenced input: PBMCs or T cells enriched from blood (not recorded which). These TCRs come from a woman aged 25 to 39 who had recovered from COVID-19.

Here the CDR3 DNA reads TGCGCCAGCAACACGGGGGGCTTGTCCTACGAGCAGTACTTC. Translation: CASNTGGLSYEQYF. The chain links TRBV5-1 to TRBJ2-7, with D possibly matching TRBD2 (7 bases). V was trimmed by 6 bases and J by 1 base, leaving 14 bases between them. The germline CDR1 and CDR2 sequences are SGHRS and YFSETQ. The CDR3 sequence is 14 residues long. Complete variable domain (other parts from reference TRBV5-1 and TRBJ2-7): KAGVTQTPRYLIKTRGQQVTLSCSPISGHRSVSWYQQTPGQGLQFLFEYFSETQRNKGNFPGRFSGRQFSNSRSEMNVSTLELGDSALYLCASNTGGLSYEQYFGPGTRLTVT.

The J gene is TRBJ2-7, the V gene TRBV6-5, with 7 bases aligning to TRBD1. This CDR3 contains 15 residues. CDR1 and CDR2 from the germline V gene are MNHEY and SVGAGI. J was trimmed by 10 bases and V by 6 bases; bases with no gene match: 18. CDR3: CASRDRTGLSRSQYF. As DNA, the CDR3 is TGTGCCAGCAGGGACAGGACTGGTCTTAGTCGATCACAGTACTTC.

The V and J genes are TRBV7-8 and TRBJ2-7; maybe TRBD2 (6 bases). The CDR3 contains 17 residues. In germline, CDR1 is SGHVS, CDR2 FQNEAQ. V lost 4 bases to trimming and J lost 1 base, with 20 bases between them. The CDR3 is CASSSGLSIIQSYEQYF. The CDR3 DNA reads TGTGCCAGCAGCTCGGGACTCTCGATAATTCAATCCTACGAGCAGTACTTC.

This chain uses TRBV7-9 with TRBJ2-5; D call uncertain. V lost 3 bases, J lost 4 bases, and 12 bases lay in between. The CDR3 runs 14 residues. In germline, CDR1 is SEHNR, CDR2 FQNEAQ (reference sequence). In DNA, the CDR3 is TGTGCCAGCAGCTTGTTGGTGTCGGGAGAGACCCAGTACTTC. Translation: CASSLLVSGETQYF.

The rearrangement links TRBV9 to TRBJ1-1; D may be TRBD1 (6 bases). The CDR3 contains 15 residues. The V gene's germline CDR1 is SGDLS and CDR2 YYNGEE. The V and J ends lost 3 bases and 5 bases respectively, with 17 bases between them. CDR3 DNA: TGTGCCAGCAGCGACGCAGGGGCCCCGGGGACTGAAGCTTTCTTT. This gives the protein CASSDAGAPGTEAFF. Full variable domain (outside the CDR3, taken from reference TRBV9 and TRBJ1-1): DSGVTQTPKHLITATGQRVTLRCSPRSGDLSVYWYQQSLDQGLQFLIQYYNGEERAKGNILERFSAQQFPDLHSELNLSSLELGDSALYFCASSDAGAPGTEAFFGQGTRLTVV.

The rearrangement joins TRBV20-1 to TRBJ1-4; 9 bases map to TRBD1. V shed 3 bases and J 6 bases; nucleotides not matched to a gene: 5. The CDR3 has 14 residues. Germline lookup yields CDR1 DFQATT and CDR2 SNEGSKA (reference sequence). The chain's CDR3 is CSASTGGGDEKLFF. Written as DNA, the CDR3 is TGCAGTGCTAGTACAGGGGGCGGGGATGAAAAACTGTTTTTT.

This clone was seen more than once but under ten times. This sample also contains other DNA sequences that code for the same CDR3. This chain joins TRBV3-1 (or the pseudogene TRBV3-2) and TRBJ2-2, with TRBD2 as a possible D gene (5 bases). In germline, CDR1 is LGHDT, CDR2 YNNKEL (reference sequence). CDR3 length: 12 residues. Trimming left V 4 bases short and J 8 bases short, with 8 bases between. The CDR3 spells CASSPLEGELFF. The DNA of the CDR3 is TGTGCCAGCAGCCCACTAGAAGGGGAGCTGTTTTTT.

CDR3: CASSSMTATPLHF. The CDR3 coding sequence is TGTGCCAGCAGCTCGATGACTGCAACACCCCTCCACTTT. The chain carries TRBV13 and TRBJ1-6; D gene uncertain. The CDR3 spans 13 residues. The V end lost 4 bases, the J end lost 11 bases, and 12 bases lay between the germline ends. Germline CDR1 is PRHDT and CDR2 is FYEKMQ (reference sequence).

The chain combines TRBV19 with TRBJ1-5; D is unresolved. The length of the CDR3 is 13 residues. The V end was cut by 3 bases, the J end by 3 bases, with 6 bases between. CDR1 is LNHDA and CDR2 is SQIVND in the germline V gene (reference sequence). This chain's CDR3 is CASSITHNQPQHF. CDR3 in DNA: TGTGCCAGTAGTATTACACACAATCAGCCCCAGCATTTT.

The chain couples TRBV18 to TRBJ1-5, with 9 bases fitting TRBD1. This CDR3 contains 17 residues. Trimming cost V 2 bases and J 7 bases; bases outside gene matches: 12. The germline CDR1 and CDR2 sequences are KGHSH and LQKENI. The CDR3 region has the DNA TGTGCCAGCTCACCAAGTCGGTTTTGGACAGGGGAGCAGCCCCAGCATTTT. Residues: CASSPSRFWTGEQPQHF.

The rearrangement joins TRBV27 to TRBJ2-7; 9 bases map to TRBD1. The V gene end was trimmed by 3 bases and the J gene end by 1 base; junction bases not matched to a gene: 7. CDR3 length equals 16 residues. Germline lookup yields CDR1 MNHEY and CDR2 SMNVEV (reference sequence). CDR3 bases: TGTGCCAGCAGTTTTCAAGGGGACAGGGTTTCCTACGAGCAGTACTTC. Amino acid sequence: CASSFQGDRVSYEQYF.

This clone has just a few counts. This same CDR3 is encoded by further DNA sequences in the sample. The chain carries TRBV5-1 and TRBJ1-4; D is unresolved. Germline values: CDR1 SGHRS, CDR2 YFSETQ. This CDR3 spans 15 amino acids. V lost 0 bases to trimming and J lost 0 bases, with 6 bases between them. CDR3 bases: TGCGCCAGCAGCTTGGGGGCAGCAACTAATGAAAAACTGTTTTTT. Residues: CASSLGAATNEKLFF.

J is TRBJ2-5 and V is TRBV6-2 or TRBV6-3; perhaps TRBD1 as D (6 bases). The CDR3 has 14 amino acids. Germline values: CDR1 MNHEY, CDR2 SVGEGT. V was cut by 4 bases and J by 4 bases, with 13 bases left in between. CDR3 region: CASSFIQGGETQYF. DNA for the CDR3: TGTGCCAGCAGTTTTATACAGGGTGGAGAGACCCAGTACTTC.

V usage is TRBV2 and J usage is TRBJ1-2, with no clear D. V lost 8 bases and J lost 8, with 21 bases in between. CDR1 is SNHLY, CDR2 FYNNEI, per germline. CDR3 length equals 14 residues. The CDR3 coding sequence is TGTGCCAGCGGGGAGGAGGTACTTCCTATAGGCTACACCTTC. It codes for CASGEEVLPIGYTF.

The chain has TRBV9 and TRBJ2-2, with 10 nucleotides matching TRBD1. CDR1 and CDR2 (germline): SGDLS, YYNGEE. CDR3 length: 16 residues. The trim removed 3 bases at V and 7 bases at J, leaving 9 bases unmatched. DNA for the CDR3: TGTGCCAGCAGCGGCAGACAGGGGGCTATTAACGGGGAGCTGTTTTTT. Translated: CASSGRQGAINGELFF.

The chain combines TRBV29-1 with TRBJ2-5; 7 bases fit TRBD1. The ends lost 8 bases at V and 5 bases at J; junction bases unmatched: 14. This CDR3 is built from 14 residues. Germline CDR1 SQVTM, CDR2 ANQGSEA. Here the CDR3 reads CSSRSGYRGETQYF. The CDR3 bases are TGCAGCTCCAGGTCCGGATACAGGGGCGAGACCCAGTACTTC.

The chain carries TRBV12-3 or TRBV12-4 and TRBJ2-1, with 8 bases aligning to TRBD1. The CDR3 loop spans 13 amino acids. The V segment lost 5 bases and the J segment 8 bases; nucleotides outside the gene matches: 5. CDR3 loop: CASSTGGKDEQFF. The CDR3 nucleotides are TGTGCCAGCAGTACAGGGGGTAAGGATGAGCAGTTCTTC.

The chain carries TRBV25-1 and TRBJ1-1, with unresolved D. V lost 8 bases to trimming and J lost 1 base, with 20 bases between them. The V gene's germline CDR1 is MGHDK and CDR2 SYGVNS. The CDR3 runs 16 residues. CDR3 DNA sequence: TGTGCCAGCTCCAGGTGGGGTACGGGAACGAACACTGAAGCTTTCTTT. Protein sequence: CASSRWGTGTNTEAFF.

This clone was picked up one time. The rearrangement joins TRBV7-8 to TRBJ2-3, with D tentatively TRBD2 (5 bases). V was shortened by 0 bases and J by 2 bases, with 18 bases between the two germline ends. The CDR3 extends over 18 amino acids. Germline lookup yields CDR1 SGHVS and CDR2 FQNEAQ. In DNA, the CDR3 is TGTGCCAGCAGCTTAGCTTCGAGTGGGAGCTACCTCACAGATACGCAGTATTTT. This translates into CASSLASSGSYLTDTQYF.

V is TRBV4-1 and J is TRBJ2-7; 9 positions match TRBD2. V dropped 1 base and J dropped 3; count of bases not matched to a gene: 1. The CDR3 length is 14 residues. Per germline, CDR1 MGHRA and CDR2 YSYEKL. The CDR3 loop is CASSQASGIYEQYF. The DNA for the CDR3 is TGCGCCAGCAGCCAAGCTAGCGGGATCTACGAGCAGTACTTC.

The CDR3 loop is CASSYPRGGPADTQYF. The CDR3 DNA is TGTGCCAGCAGTTACCCACGAGGAGGGCCAGCAGATACGCAGTATTTT. The chain carries TRBV6-2 or TRBV6-3 and TRBJ2-3; D is possibly TRBD2 (6 bases). Germline-derived CDR1 and CDR2 are MNHEY and SVGEGT. Trimming cost V 2 bases and J 4 bases, with 16 bases left between them. The CDR3 loop spans 16 amino acids.

In this sample, this clone turned up once. The gene calls are TRBV4-1 and TRBJ2-3, with a weak D call TRBD2 (6 bases). Germline V gives CDR1 MGHRA, CDR2 YSYEKL. CDR3 size: 18 residues. Trimming took off 1 base at V and 3 bases at J, with 20 bases between the two ends. The CDR3 DNA sequence: TGCGCCAGCAGCCAAGGGCCCCAAAAGACTAGAGAAACAGATACGCAGTATTTT. It translates to CASSQGPQKTRETDTQYF.

V and J are TRBV2 and TRBJ2-6; 8 bases line up with TRBD1. This CDR3 region has 16 residues. CDR1 SNHLY and CDR2 FYNNEI come from the germline V gene. The V gene end was trimmed by 9 bases and the J gene end by 0 bases; junction bases not matched to a gene: 7. CDR3 DNA: TGTGCCAGTACCGGACAGGGCAACTCTGGGGCCAACGTCCTGACTTTC. Translation: CASTGQGNSGANVLTF.

The chain joins TRBV2 to TRBJ2-7; 9 bases are shared with TRBD2. Unmatched junction bases numbered 12, after V lost 6 bases and J lost 6 bases. Germline V gene sequence: CDR1 SNHLY, CDR2 FYNNEI. The CDR3 runs to 15 residues. The CDR3: CASRHKAGGPPEQYF. The CDR3 DNA follows: TGTGCCAGCAGGCACAAAGCGGGGGGTCCTCCCGAGCAGTACTTC.

The chain couples TRBV3-1 (or the pseudogene TRBV3-2) to TRBJ2-3, with D perhaps matching TRBD2 (6 bases). CDR1 LGHDT and CDR2 YNNKEL come from the germline V gene (reference sequence). The ends were cut back, 1 base at V and 1 base at J, with 12 bases in the middle. The CDR3 contains 16 residues. CDR3 residues: CASSQGLGSRTDTQYF. CDR3 nucleotide sequence: TGTGCCAGCAGCCAAGGGCTCGGGAGCCGCACAGATACGCAGTATTTT.

The chain couples TRBV24-1 to TRBJ2-3; 9 bases align to TRBD2. This CDR3 has 13 amino acids. Trimming at V came to 10 bases and at J to 2 bases, leaving 3 bases not matched to a gene. The germline gives CDR1 KGHDR, CDR2 SFDVKD. CDR3 nucleotides: TGTGCCACAAAGCGGGAGGACACAGATACGCAGTATTTT. It yields the protein CATKREDTDTQYF.

This rearrangement joins TRBV4-3 to TRBJ1-5; D not certain. The ends were cut back, 0 bases at V and 3 bases at J, with 9 bases in the middle. CDR3 size: 15 residues. Germline-derived CDR1 and CDR2 are LGHNA and YSLEER. CDR3 sequence: CASSQDFQSNQPQHF. The CDR3 DNA reads as TGCGCCAGCAGCCAAGATTTCCAGTCCAATCAGCCCCAGCATTTT.